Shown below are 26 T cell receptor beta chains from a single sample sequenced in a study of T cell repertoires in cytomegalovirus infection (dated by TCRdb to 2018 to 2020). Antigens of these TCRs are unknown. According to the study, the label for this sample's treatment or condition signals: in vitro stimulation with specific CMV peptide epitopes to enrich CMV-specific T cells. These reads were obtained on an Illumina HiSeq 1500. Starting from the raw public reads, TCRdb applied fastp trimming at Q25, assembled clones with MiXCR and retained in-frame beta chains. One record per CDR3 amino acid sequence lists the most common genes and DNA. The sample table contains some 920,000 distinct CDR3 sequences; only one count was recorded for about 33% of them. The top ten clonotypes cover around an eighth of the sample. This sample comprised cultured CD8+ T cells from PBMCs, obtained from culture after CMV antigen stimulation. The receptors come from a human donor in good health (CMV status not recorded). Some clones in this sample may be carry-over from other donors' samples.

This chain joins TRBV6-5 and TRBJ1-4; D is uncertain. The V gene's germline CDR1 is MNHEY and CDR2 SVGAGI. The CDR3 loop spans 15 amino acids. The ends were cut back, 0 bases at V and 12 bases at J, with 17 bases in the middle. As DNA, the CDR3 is TGTGCCAGCAGTTACTCACCGGATTCCGTGGCGGAACTGTTTTTT. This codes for CASSYSPDSVAELFF.

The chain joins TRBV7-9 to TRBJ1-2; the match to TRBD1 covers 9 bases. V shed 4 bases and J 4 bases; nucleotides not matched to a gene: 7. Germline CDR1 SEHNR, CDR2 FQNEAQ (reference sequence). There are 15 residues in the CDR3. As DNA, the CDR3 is TGTGCCAGCAGCTCGGGACAGGGAGCGAGCTATGGCTACACCTTC. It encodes CASSSGQGASYGYTF.

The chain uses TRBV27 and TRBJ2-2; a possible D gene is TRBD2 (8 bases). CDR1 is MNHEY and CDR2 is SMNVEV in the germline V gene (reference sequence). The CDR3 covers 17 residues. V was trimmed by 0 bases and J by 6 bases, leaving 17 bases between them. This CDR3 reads CASSLSGRGTRPGELFF. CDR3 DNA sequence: TGTGCCAGCAGTTTATCGGGCAGGGGGACTAGGCCCGGGGAGCTGTTTTTT.

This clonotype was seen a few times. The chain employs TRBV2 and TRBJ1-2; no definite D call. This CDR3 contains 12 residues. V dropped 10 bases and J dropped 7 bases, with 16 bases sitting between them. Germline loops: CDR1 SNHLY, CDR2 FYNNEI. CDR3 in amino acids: CATPGDPAGYTF. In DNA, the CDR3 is TGTGCCACCCCCGGGGATCCCGCTGGCTACACCTTC.

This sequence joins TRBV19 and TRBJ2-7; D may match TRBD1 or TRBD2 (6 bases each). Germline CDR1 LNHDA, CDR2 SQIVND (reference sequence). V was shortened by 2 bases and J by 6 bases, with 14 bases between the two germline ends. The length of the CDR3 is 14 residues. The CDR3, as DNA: TGTGCCAGTAGTATACAGGGGAGGATCTTCGAGCAGTACTTC. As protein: CASSIQGRIFEQYF.

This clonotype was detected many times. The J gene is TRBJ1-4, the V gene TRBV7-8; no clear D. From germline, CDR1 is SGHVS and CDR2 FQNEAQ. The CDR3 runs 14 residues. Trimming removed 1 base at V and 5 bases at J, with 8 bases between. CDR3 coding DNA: TGTGCCAGCAGCTTAGGGGTGGGAAATGAAAAACTGTTTTTT. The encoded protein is CASSLGVGNEKLFF.

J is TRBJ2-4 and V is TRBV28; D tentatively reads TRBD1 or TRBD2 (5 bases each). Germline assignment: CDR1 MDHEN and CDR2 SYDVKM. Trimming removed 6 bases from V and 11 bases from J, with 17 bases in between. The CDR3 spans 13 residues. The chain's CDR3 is CASSTLREHFQYF. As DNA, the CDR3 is TGTGCCAGCAGCACTCTCAGGGAGCACTTTCAGTACTTC.

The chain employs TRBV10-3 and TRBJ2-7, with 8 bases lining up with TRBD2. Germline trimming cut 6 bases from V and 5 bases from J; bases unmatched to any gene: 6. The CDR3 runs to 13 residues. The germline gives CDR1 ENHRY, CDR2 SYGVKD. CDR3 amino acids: CAIRMTSDNEQYF. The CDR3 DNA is TGTGCCATCAGAATGACTAGCGATAACGAGCAGTACTTC.

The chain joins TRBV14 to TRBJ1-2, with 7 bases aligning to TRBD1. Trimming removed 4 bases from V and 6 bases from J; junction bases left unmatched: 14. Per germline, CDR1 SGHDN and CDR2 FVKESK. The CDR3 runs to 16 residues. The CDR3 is CASSPTYRQGKDGYTF. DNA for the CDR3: TGTGCCAGCAGCCCAACATATAGACAGGGCAAGGATGGCTACACCTTC.

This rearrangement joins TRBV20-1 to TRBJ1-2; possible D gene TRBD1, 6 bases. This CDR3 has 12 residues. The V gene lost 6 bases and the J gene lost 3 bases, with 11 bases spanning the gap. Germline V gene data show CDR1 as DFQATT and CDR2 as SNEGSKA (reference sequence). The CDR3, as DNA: TGCAGTGCCCAACAGGGAGACTATGGCTACACCTTC. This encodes CSAQQGDYGYTF.

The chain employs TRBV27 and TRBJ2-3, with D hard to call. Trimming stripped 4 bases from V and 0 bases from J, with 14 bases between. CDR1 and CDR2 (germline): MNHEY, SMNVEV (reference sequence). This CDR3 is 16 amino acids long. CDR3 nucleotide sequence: TGTGCCAGCAGTTCGGTCAGGCACCCTAGCACAGATACGCAGTATTTT. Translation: CASSSVRHPSTDTQYF.

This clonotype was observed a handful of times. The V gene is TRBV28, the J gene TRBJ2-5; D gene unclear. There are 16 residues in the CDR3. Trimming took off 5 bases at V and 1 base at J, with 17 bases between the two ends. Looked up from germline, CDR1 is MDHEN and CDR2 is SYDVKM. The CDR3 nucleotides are TGTGCCAGCAGTCGACGCCAGGATGGGCCCCAAGAGACCCAGTACTTC. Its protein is CASSRRQDGPQETQYF.

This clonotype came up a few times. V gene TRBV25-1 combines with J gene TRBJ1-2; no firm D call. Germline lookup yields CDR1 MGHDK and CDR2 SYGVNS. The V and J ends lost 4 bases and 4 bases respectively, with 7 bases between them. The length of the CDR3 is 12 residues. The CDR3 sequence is CASSGAIYGYTF. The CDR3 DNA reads TGTGCCAGCAGTGGAGCTATCTATGGCTACACCTTC.

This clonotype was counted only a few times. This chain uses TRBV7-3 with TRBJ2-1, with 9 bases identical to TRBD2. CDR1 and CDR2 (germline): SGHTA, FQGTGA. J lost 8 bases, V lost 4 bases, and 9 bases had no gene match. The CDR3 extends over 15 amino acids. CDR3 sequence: CASSSGTSLNDEQFF. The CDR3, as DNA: TGTGCCAGCAGCTCCGGGACTAGCTTAAACGATGAGCAGTTCTTC. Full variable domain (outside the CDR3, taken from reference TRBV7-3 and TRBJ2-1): GAGVSQTPSNKVTEKGKYVELRCDPISGHTALYWYRQSLGQGPEFLIYFQGTGAADDSGLPNDRFFAVRPEGSVSTLKIQRTERGDSAVYLCASSSGTSLNDEQFFGPGTRLTVL.

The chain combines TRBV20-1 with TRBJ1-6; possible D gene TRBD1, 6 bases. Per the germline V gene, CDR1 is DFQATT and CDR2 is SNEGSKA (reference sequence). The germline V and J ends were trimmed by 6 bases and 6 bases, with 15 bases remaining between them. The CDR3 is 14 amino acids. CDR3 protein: CSAKTGLGNSPLHF. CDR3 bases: TGCAGTGCAAAGACAGGATTGGGTAATTCACCCCTCCACTTT.

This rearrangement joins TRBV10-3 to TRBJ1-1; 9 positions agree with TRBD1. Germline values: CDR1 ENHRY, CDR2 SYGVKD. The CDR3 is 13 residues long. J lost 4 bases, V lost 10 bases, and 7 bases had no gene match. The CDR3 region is CATRTGAVTEAFF. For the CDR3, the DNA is TGTGCCACCCGGACAGGGGCGGTCACTGAAGCTTTCTTT.

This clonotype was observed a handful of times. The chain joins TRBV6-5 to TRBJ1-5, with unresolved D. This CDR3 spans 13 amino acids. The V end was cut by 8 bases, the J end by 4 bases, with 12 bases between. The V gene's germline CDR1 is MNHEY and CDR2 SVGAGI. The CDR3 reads CASGPTVNQPQHF. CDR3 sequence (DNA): TGTGCCAGCGGGCCGACCGTAAATCAGCCCCAGCATTTT.

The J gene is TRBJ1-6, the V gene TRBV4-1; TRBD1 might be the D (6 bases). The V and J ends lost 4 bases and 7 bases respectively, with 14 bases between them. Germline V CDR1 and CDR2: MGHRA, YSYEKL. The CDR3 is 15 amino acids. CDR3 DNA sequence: TGCGCCAGCAGCCCCAGACAGGAGGGAAATTCACCCCTCCACTTT. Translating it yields CASSPRQEGNSPLHF.

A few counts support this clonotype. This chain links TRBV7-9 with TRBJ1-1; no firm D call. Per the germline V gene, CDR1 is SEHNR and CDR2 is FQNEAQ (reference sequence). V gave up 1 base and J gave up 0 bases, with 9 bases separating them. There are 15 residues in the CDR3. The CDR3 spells CASSLVRSMNTEAFF. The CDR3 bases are TGTGCCAGCAGCTTAGTCCGTAGCATGAACACTGAAGCTTTCTTT.

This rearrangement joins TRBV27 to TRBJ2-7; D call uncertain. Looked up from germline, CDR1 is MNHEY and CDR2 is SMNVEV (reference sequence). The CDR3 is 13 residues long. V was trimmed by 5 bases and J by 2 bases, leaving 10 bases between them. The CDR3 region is CASSPGDAYEQYF. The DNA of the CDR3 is TGTGCCAGCAGTCCGGGTGACGCCTACGAGCAGTACTTC.

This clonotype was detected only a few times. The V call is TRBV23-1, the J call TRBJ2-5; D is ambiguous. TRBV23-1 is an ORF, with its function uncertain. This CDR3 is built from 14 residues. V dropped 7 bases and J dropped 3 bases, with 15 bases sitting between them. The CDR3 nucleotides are TGCGCCAGCACCTCAACCACGATTAAAGAGACCCAGTACTTC. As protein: CASTSTTIKETQYF.

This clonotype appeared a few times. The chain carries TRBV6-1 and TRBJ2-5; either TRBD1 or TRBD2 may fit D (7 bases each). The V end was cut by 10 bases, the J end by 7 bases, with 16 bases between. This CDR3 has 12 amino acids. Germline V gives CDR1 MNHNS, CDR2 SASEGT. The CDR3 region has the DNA TGTGCCACCAGCCCAGGGGGGGGGACCCAGTACTTC. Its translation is CATSPGGGTQYF.

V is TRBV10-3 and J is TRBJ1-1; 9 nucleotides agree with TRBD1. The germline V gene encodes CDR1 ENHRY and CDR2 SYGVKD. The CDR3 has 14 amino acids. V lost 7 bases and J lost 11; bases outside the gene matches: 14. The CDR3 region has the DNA TGTGCCATCAAGATTATGACAGGGGGTAAAGAGGCTTTCTTT. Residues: CAIKIMTGGKEAFF.

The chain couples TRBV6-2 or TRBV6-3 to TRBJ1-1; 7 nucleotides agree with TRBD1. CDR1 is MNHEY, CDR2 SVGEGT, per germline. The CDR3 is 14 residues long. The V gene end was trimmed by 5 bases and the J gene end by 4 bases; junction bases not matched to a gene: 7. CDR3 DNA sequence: TGTGCCAGCAGTCTTCAGGACAGGACCACTGAAGCTTTCTTT. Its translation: CASSLQDRTTEAFF.

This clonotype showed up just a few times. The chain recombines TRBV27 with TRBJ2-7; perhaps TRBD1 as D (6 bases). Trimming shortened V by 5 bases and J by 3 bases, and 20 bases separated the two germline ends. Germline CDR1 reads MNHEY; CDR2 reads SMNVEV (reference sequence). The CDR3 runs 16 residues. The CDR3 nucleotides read TGTGCCAGCAGTCCATCATTAGGGACAAATTACTACGAGCAGTACTTC. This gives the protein CASSPSLGTNYYEQYF.

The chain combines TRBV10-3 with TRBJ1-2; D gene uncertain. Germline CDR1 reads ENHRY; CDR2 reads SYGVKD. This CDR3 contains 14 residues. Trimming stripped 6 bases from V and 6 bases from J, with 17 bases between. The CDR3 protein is CAIRPLFPEDGYTF. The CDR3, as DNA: TGTGCCATCAGACCTTTGTTTCCTGAAGATGGCTACACCTTC.